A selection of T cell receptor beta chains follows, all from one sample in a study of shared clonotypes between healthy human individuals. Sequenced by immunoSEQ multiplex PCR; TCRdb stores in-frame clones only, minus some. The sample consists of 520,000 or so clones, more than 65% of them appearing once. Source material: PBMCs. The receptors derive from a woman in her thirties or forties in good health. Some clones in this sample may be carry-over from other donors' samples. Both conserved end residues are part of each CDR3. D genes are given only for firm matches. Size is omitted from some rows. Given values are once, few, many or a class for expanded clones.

CAASVWGGRTGELFF	TGTGCCGCCAGCGTCTGGGGAGGTAGGACCGGGGAGCTGTTTTTT	.	TRBV19	TRBJ2-2	.
CASSPGLAGGPFPETQYF	TGTGCCAGCAGCCCTGGACTAGCGGGAGGGCCGTTTCCAGAGACCCAGTACTTC	.	TRBV7-6	TRBJ2-5	TRBD2
CAWSAFQVEQYF	TGTGCCTGGAGTGCGTTTCAGGTCGAGCAGTACTTC	.	TRBV30	TRBJ2-7	.
CASSALRSTDTQYF	TGTGCCAGCAGTGCCCTCCGTAGCACAGATACGCAGTATTTT	.	TRBV2	TRBJ2-3	.
CASSSGTANYEQYF	TGTGCCAGCAGTTCCGGGACAGCAAACTACGAGCAGTACTTC	.	TRBV27	TRBJ2-7	TRBD1
CASSPAEGTYEQYF	TGTGCCAGCTCACCGGCTGAAGGCACCTACGAGCAGTACTTC	.	TRBV18	TRBJ2-7	.
CASSVGIAGAGELFF	TGTGCCAGCAGCGTCGGGATAGCGGGAGCCGGGGAGCTGTTTTTT	once	TRBV7-2	TRBJ2-2	TRBD2
CATSSGGNQPQHF	TGTGCCACCAGCAGCGGTGGCAATCAGCCCCAGCATTTT	.	TRBV15	TRBJ1-5	.
CASSNSNQPQHF	TGTGCCAGCAGCAACTCCAATCAGCCCCAGCATTTT	once	TRBV21-1	TRBJ1-5	.
CASSLARLQSSGYTF	TGTGCCAGCAGCTTAGCGAGGTTACAATCCAGTGGCTACACCTTC	.	TRBV7-2	TRBJ1-2	.
CASSWLAGGIDTQYF	TGTGCCAGCAGTTGGCTAGCGGGAGGTATAGATACGCAGTATTTT	.	TRBV28	TRBJ2-3	TRBD2
CASSVDSGNQPQHF	TGTGCCAGCAGCGTAGATTCAGGGAATCAGCCCCAGCATTTT	few	TRBV9	TRBJ1-5	.
CASSLVASGYNEQFF	TGTGCCAGCAGCTTAGTCGCTAGCGGTTACAATGAGCAGTTCTTC	.	TRBV7-2	TRBJ2-1	TRBD2
CASRPRLGQGTRRSLYEQYF	TGTGCCAGCAGACCGCGGCTGGGACAGGGCACAAGGAGGTCGCTCTACGAGCAGTACTTC	.	TRBV28	TRBJ2-7	TRBD1
CASSLGAEGNTDTQYF	TGCGCCAGCAGCTTGGGCGCCGAGGGGAACACAGATACGCAGTATTTT	.	TRBV5-1	TRBJ2-3	.
CASSYPDRGREQYF	TGTGCCAGCAGTTACCCTGACAGGGGACGGGAGCAGTACTTC	many	TRBV6-6	TRBJ2-7	TRBD1
CASSPSILGGSMYF	TGTGCCAGCAGTCCGTCCATCCTTGGCGGGAGTATGTACTTC	.	TRBV28	TRBJ2-7	TRBD2
CASSQDNQGQPQHF	TGCGCCAGCAGCCAAGATAATCAGGGCCAGCCCCAGCATTTT	.	TRBV4-3	TRBJ1-5	.
CASSLIPDGSGANVLTF	TGCGCCAGCAGCTTGATCCCTGACGGCTCTGGGGCCAACGTCCTGACTTTC	few	TRBV5-1	TRBJ2-6	.
CASSAGTVLYGYTF	TGTGCCAGCAGCGCCGGGACAGTCCTCTATGGCTACACCTTC	many	TRBV6-1	TRBJ1-2	TRBD1
CASSPPQGRNEKLFF	TGTGCCAGCTCGCCACCTCAGGGGCGGAATGAAAAACTGTTTTTT	.	TRBV18	TRBJ1-4	.
CASSLSITGELFF	TGTGCCAGCAGTTTATCAATCACCGGGGAGCTGTTTTTT	.	TRBV27	TRBJ2-2	.
CASSESGRTDTQYF	TGTGCCAGCAGCGAAAGCGGGAGGACAGATACGCAGTATTTT	.	TRBV9	TRBJ2-3	TRBD2
CASSREGINSPLHF	TGTGCCAGCAGTCGGGAGGGTATCAATTCACCCCTCCACTTT	.	TRBV6-4	TRBJ1-6	.
CASSTHGTGDYNEQFF	TGTGCCAGCAGCACTCACGGGACAGGGGATTATAATGAGCAGTTCTTC	.	TRBV28	TRBJ2-1	TRBD1
CATSRGQGAIEQYF	TGTGCCACCAGCAGAGGACAGGGGGCCATCGAGCAGTACTTC	.	TRBV15	TRBJ2-7	TRBD1
CASSPSRPYASEQYF	TGCGCCAGCAGTCCCTCCAGGCCTTACGCCTCCGAGCAGTACTTC	.	TRBV10-2	TRBJ2-7	.
CASSLLAGAYNEQFF	TGTGCCAGCAGCTTACTAGCGGGGGCCTACAATGAGCAGTTCTTC	.	TRBV11-3	TRBJ2-1	TRBD2
CAITPSPAAEQFF	TGTGCCATCACCCCCTCGCCGGCGGCTGAGCAGTTCTTC	.	TRBV10-3	TRBJ2-1	.
CASSFEGLVGSGELFF	TGTGCCAGCAGCTTTGAAGGACTAGTGGGCTCTGGGGAGCTGTTTTTT	.	TRBV7-2	TRBJ2-2	TRBD2
CASSPQRGGRYEQYF	TGTGCCAGCAGCCCTCAACGAGGGGGCCGCTACGAGCAGTACTTC	few	TRBV14	TRBJ2-7	TRBD1
CASSQGETDSGANVLTF	TGCGCCAGCAGCCAAGGAGAAACCGACTCTGGGGCCAACGTCCTGACTTTC	.	TRBV4-1	TRBJ2-6	.
CASSRMGQLCCTEAFF	TGTGCCAGCAGCCGGATGGGACAGCTCTGTTGCACTGAAGCTTTCTTT	once	TRBV7-2	TRBJ1-1	TRBD1
CASSQMSGGSGSHEQFF	TGTGCCAGCTCACAAATGTCGGGAGGTAGCGGGAGCCATGAGCAGTTCTTC	many	TRBV18	TRBJ2-1	TRBD2
CASSLDRPGDYQETQYF	TGTGCCAGCAGCTTAGATCGCCCAGGAGACTACCAAGAGACCCAGTACTTC	few	TRBV7-2	TRBJ2-5	.
CASIPGTSFYEQYF	TGTGCCAGCATCCCCGGGACTAGCTTCTACGAGCAGTACTTC	.	TRBV28	TRBJ2-7	TRBD2
CASSLQDRSYEQYF	TGTGCCAGCAGTTTACAGGACAGAAGCTACGAGCAGTACTTC	.	TRBV28	TRBJ2-7	.
CASSPIPTAYEQYF	TGTGCCAGCTCACCGATCCCGACGGCCTACGAGCAGTACTTC	.	TRBV18	TRBJ2-7	.
CASSSTGTSGNEQFF	TGTGCCAGCAGCTCAACCGGGACTAGCGGCAATGAGCAGTTCTTC	.	TRBV9	TRBJ2-1	TRBD2
CASSLQSHNYGYTF	TGTGCCAGCAGTCTGCAGTCCCATAACTATGGCTACACCTTC	.	TRBV28	TRBJ1-2	.
CASSSASGGGTETQYF	TGTGCCAGCAGTTCGGCCTCGGGCGGGGGGACGGAGACCCAGTACTTC	.	TRBV28	TRBJ2-5	TRBD2
CASKRVNPYEQYF	TGTGCCAGCAAGCGGGTCAATCCCTACGAGCAGTACTTC	.	TRBV6-5	TRBJ2-7	.
CASSPGTSGRDTQYF	TGCGCCAGCAGCCCAGGGACTAGCGGGAGAGATACGCAGTATTTT	once	TRBV4-1	TRBJ2-3	TRBD2
CASSVGASELYEQYF	TGTGCCAGCAGCGTAGGTGCTAGCGAACTATACGAGCAGTACTTC	.	TRBV9	TRBJ2-7	.
CASRLYTGELFF	TGTGCCAGCCGACTGTACACCGGGGAGCTGTTTTTT	.	TRBV19	TRBJ2-2	.
CASSQVTGTNTGELFF	TGCGCCAGCAGCCAAGTGACAGGGACGAACACCGGGGAGCTGTTTTTT	.	TRBV4-1	TRBJ2-2	TRBD1
CASSTGHLNTEAFF	TGCGCCAGCAGCACAGGACACCTGAACACTGAAGCTTTCTTT	once	TRBV5-1	TRBJ1-1	.
CASSPATSGSGAGELFF	TGCGCCAGCAGCCCAGCCACTAGCGGGAGTGGCGCCGGGGAGCTGTTTTTT	.	TRBV4-3	TRBJ2-2	TRBD2